The 26 T cell receptor beta chains below all came from one sample that was sequenced in a study of regulatory T cells in long-lasting Graves disease (TCRdb year 2021). The library was made by multiplex PCR. TCRdb records Illumina HiSeq 4000 as the sequencer. To build TCR beta libraries, CDR3 regions were amplified by Arm-PCR using iRepertoire HTBI primers. TCRdb applied fastp at Q25 and MiXCR to the public reads, then kept only in-frame beta chains. Rows are combined by CDR3 protein, so each entry shows the most common genes and DNA. This sample lists 400,000 to 500,000 distinct CDR3 sequences; about 21% were detected once. Of the sample, roughly an eighth falls within the top ten clones. What this sample's time point label stands for: persistent/refractory GD, antithyroid drugs over 5 years with positive TRAb. For both TCR sequencing and RNA sequencing, RNA was extracted from PBMCs in TRIzol. The material sequenced was peripheral blood mononuclear cells (PBMCs), taken when the disease was refractory, from a patient treated with antithyroid drugs. The receptor source for this set is a female donor with Graves disease.

With regard to this clonotype: This likely traces to a read error, being one base from a far larger clone. The rearrangement joins TRBV7-2 to TRBJ2-7, with D unclear. The CDR3 covers 13 residues. Germline values: CDR1 SGHTA, CDR2 FQGNSA. This CDR3 reads CAGSLTSSYEQYF. CDR3 bases: TGTGCCGGCAGCTTGACTTCGTCGTACGAGCAGTACTTC.

This clonotype was found many times. This sequence joins TRBV5-8 and TRBJ2-7; D perhaps matches TRBD1 (5 bases). Trimming pared 10 bases from V and 2 bases from J, leaving 13 bases between. There are 12 residues in the CDR3. Germline V gene data show CDR1 as SGHTS and CDR2 as YDEGEE. Written as DNA, the CDR3 is TGTGCCGCGGCAGGGTACCCCTACGAGCAGTACTTC. Amino acids: CAAAGYPYEQYF.

The chain employs TRBV27 and TRBJ2-7; 7 nucleotides match TRBD1. CDR1 is MNHEY and CDR2 is SMNVEV in the germline V gene (reference sequence). The J segment lost 4 bases and the V segment lost 4 bases, leaving 10 bases of the junction unmatched. The CDR3 spans 15 residues. The CDR3 coding sequence is TGTGCCAGCAGTTCGACAGGGATCGGAGTTTACGAGCAGTACTTC. Residues: CASSSTGIGVYEQYF.

The chain carries TRBV9 and TRBJ2-1, with a tentative D call TRBD2 (5 bases). The V gene's germline CDR1 is SGDLS and CDR2 YYNGEE. The V and J ends lost 4 bases and 12 bases respectively, with 14 bases between them. CDR3 length equals 12 residues. The DNA for the CDR3 is TGTGCCAGCAGCCCGGACTCGGTTATGCAGTTCTTC. Translating gives CASSPDSVMQFF.

In this sample, this clonotype turned up many times. This sequence joins TRBV12-3 or TRBV12-4 and TRBJ2-7; D is possibly TRBD2 (6 bases). V was shortened by 2 bases and J by 1 base, with 15 bases between the two germline ends. This CDR3 has 16 residues. CDR3 residues: CASSLRVDSGSYEQYF. The DNA of the CDR3 is TGTGCCAGCAGTTTACGAGTGGATAGCGGATCCTACGAGCAGTACTTC.

This clonotype was seen at least ten times. CDR3 nucleotide sequence: TGTGCCAGCAGCTCGACAGGGGCTTACACCGGGGAGCTGTTTTTT. It specifies CASSSTGAYTGELFF. This rearrangement joins TRBV27 to TRBJ2-2, with 8 nucleotides matching TRBD1. CDR1 and CDR2 (germline): MNHEY, SMNVEV (reference sequence). Trimming took 6 bases from V and 3 from J; bases not matched to a gene: 6. The CDR3 consists of 15 residues.

The sample holds many counts of this clonotype. V and J are TRBV12-3 or TRBV12-4 and TRBJ2-5; either TRBD1 or TRBD2 may fit D (5 bases each). Between the trimmed V and J ends, which lost 3 bases and 1 base, there was a span of 15 bases. The CDR3 sequence is 16 residues long. The CDR3 region has the DNA TGTGCCAGCAGTTTCGTTGGGGGACCCATCCAAGAGACCCAGTACTTC. It codes for CASSFVGGPIQETQYF.

This clonotype came up many times. This chain uses TRBV20-1 with TRBJ2-6; D remains ambiguous. Germline assignment: CDR1 DFQATT and CDR2 SNEGSKA (reference sequence). Trimming took off 5 bases at V and 4 bases at J, with 12 bases between the two ends. The CDR3 has 14 residues. CDR3 loop: CSAVPPTGANVLTF. CDR3 DNA: TGCAGTGCTGTCCCCCCCACCGGGGCCAACGTCCTGACTTTC.

In its sample, this clonotype was seen a few times. This CDR3 reads CATSSDREVGELFF. The CDR3 DNA reads as TGTGCCACCAGCAGCGACAGGGAGGTCGGGGAGCTGTTTTTT. The chain links TRBV15 to TRBJ2-2; D perhaps matches TRBD1 (7 bases). This CDR3 has 14 residues. CDR1 and CDR2 (germline): LNHNV, YYDKDF (reference sequence). V dropped 3 bases and J dropped 7 bases, with 12 bases sitting between them. Full variable domain (rest looked up from reference TRBV15 and TRBJ2-2): DAMVIQNPRYQVTQFGKPVTLSCSQTLNHNVMYWYQQKSSQAPKLLFHYYDKDFNNEADTPDNFQSRRPNTSFCFLDIRSPGLGDTAMYLCATSSDREVGELFFGEGSRLTVL.

This sequence joins TRBV4-1 and TRBJ1-1; D is unresolved. Germline values: CDR1 MGHRA, CDR2 YSYEKL. The CDR3 consists of 13 residues. V lost 0 bases and J lost 11, with 13 bases in between. In DNA form, the CDR3 reads TGCGCCAGCAGCCAAGAGCAATGGGTGGGTGCTTTCTTT. Translated, it gives CASSQEQWVGAFF.

At least ten counts were recorded for this clonotype. This chain links TRBV7-9 with TRBJ2-7; TRBD1 matches at 7 bases. The CDR3 spans 13 residues. CDR1 is SEHNR and CDR2 is FQNEAQ in the germline V gene (reference sequence). V lost 2 bases, J lost 2 bases, and 0 bases stayed unmatched. The CDR3, as DNA: TGTGCCAGCAGCTTAACAGGGGCCTACGAGCAGTACTTC. It yields the protein CASSLTGAYEQYF.

Many counts were recorded for this clonotype. The chain recombines TRBV12-3 or TRBV12-4 with TRBJ2-7; 7 positions agree with TRBD2. Germline trimming cut 2 bases from V and 0 bases from J; bases unmatched to any gene: 4. The CDR3 covers 15 residues. The CDR3 coding sequence is TGTGCCAGCAGTTTATTGCTAGCGGTCTCCTACGAGCAGTACTTC. It specifies CASSLLLAVSYEQYF.

This clonotype was seen a few times. This chain uses TRBV2 with TRBJ2-3; 7 bases are a match to TRBD1. Per germline, CDR1 SNHLY and CDR2 FYNNEI. After removal of 6 bases from V and 3 bases from J, the junction contained 3 bases not matched to a gene. This CDR3 has 13 amino acids. DNA of the CDR3: TGTGCCAGCAGGACAGGGATAACAGATACGCAGTATTTT. Translated, it gives CASRTGITDTQYF.

The V call is TRBV7-3, the J call TRBJ2-1, with a weak D call TRBD1 (5 bases). The CDR3 totals 12 residues. Germline V CDR1 and CDR2: SGHTA, FQGTGA. Between the trimmed V and J ends, which lost 5 bases and 11 bases, there was a span of 13 bases. The CDR3 DNA is TGTGCCAGCAGCAAGGACAAAGAAAAGCAGTTCTTC. Protein product: CASSKDKEKQFF.

This clonotype turned up a few times. The gene calls are TRBV11-2 and TRBJ2-1; 11 bases map to TRBD2. The CDR3 spans 15 residues. Germline loops: CDR1 SGHAT, CDR2 FQNNGV. V was clipped by 7 bases and J by 6 bases; unmatched bases: 8. CDR3 bases: TGTGCCAGCACCCTGGGACTAGCGGAGAGCAATGAGCAGTTCTTC. Its protein is CASTLGLAESNEQFF.

This clonotype appeared many times. The chain combines TRBV28 with TRBJ1-2; D unresolved. Germline V gene sequence: CDR1 MDHEN, CDR2 SYDVKM. Trimming pared 7 bases from V and 4 bases from J, leaving 16 bases between. CDR3 size: 14 residues. CDR3 DNA sequence: TGTGCCAGCACCGACGCATCCAGTTTCTATGGCTACACCTTC. It specifies CASTDASSFYGYTF.

Turning to this clonotype: This is likely an artifact of a read error, given a far larger clone one base away. This chain joins TRBV11-1 and TRBJ2-2; D might be TRBD2 (5 bases). From germline, CDR1 is SGHAT and CDR2 FQDESV (reference sequence). V lost 6 bases, J lost 5 bases, and 10 bases lay in between. The CDR3 has 13 residues. DNA of the CDR3: TGTGCCAGCAGATTGTCGGGAACCGGGGAGCTGTTTTTT. Amino acids: CASRLSGTGELFF.

The V and J genes are TRBV19 and TRBJ1-5; tentatively, D is TRBD1 (6 bases). The germline V gene encodes CDR1 LNHDA and CDR2 SQIVND (reference sequence). V lost 5 bases, J lost 5 bases, and 10 bases lay in between. This CDR3 is built from 13 residues. Written as DNA, the CDR3 is TGTGCCAGTAGTTACGGACAGTATCAGCCCCAGCATTTT. Amino acid sequence: CASSYGQYQPQHF.

This clonotype has a count of ten or more. The V gene is TRBV20-1, the J gene TRBJ2-5, with 10 bases lining up with TRBD2. The CDR3 spans 11 residues. Trimming cost V 3 bases and J 14 bases; bases outside gene matches: 6. CDR1 and CDR2 (germline): DFQATT, SNEGSKA (reference sequence). This CDR3 is CSASGLAVPYF. The DNA of the CDR3 is TGCAGTGCTAGCGGACTAGCGGTCCCTTACTTC.

In this sample, this clonotype turned up a few times. This chain links TRBV11-2 with TRBJ2-7; D is uncertain. V lost 5 bases and J 0 bases, leaving 14 bases between the germline ends. The CDR3 length is 15 residues. Germline CDR1 and CDR2: SGHAT and FQNNGV. This CDR3 reads CASSLNHKSSYEQYF. CDR3 coding DNA: TGTGCCAGCAGCCTCAACCACAAGAGCTCCTACGAGCAGTACTTC.

This chain joins TRBV15 and TRBJ2-6, with D possibly matching TRBD1 (5 bases). Trimming removed 5 bases from V and 1 base from J, with 21 bases in between. Per germline, CDR1 LNHNV and CDR2 YYDKDF (reference sequence). CDR3 size: 19 residues. The CDR3 reads CATSSQGQEQTSGANVLTF. In DNA form, the CDR3 reads TGTGCCACCAGCTCCCAGGGCCAAGAGCAAACGTCTGGGGCCAACGTCCTGACTTTC.

A note on this clonotype: One end of the junction is discordant with germline, which a read error may explain. The chain uses TRBV5-1 and TRBJ2-2, with D perhaps TRBD1 (6 bases). This CDR3 contains 13 residues. Germline V gives CDR1 SGHRS, CDR2 YFSETQ. This CDR3 is CASSLQGGGELFF. The CDR3 DNA reads as TGTGCCAGCAGCTTACAGGGTGGCGGGGAGCTGTTTTTT.

This clonotype came up many times. This rearrangement joins TRBV6-1 to TRBJ1-1; no clear D. CDR3 length equals 11 residues. V was clipped by 6 bases and J by 5 bases, with 7 bases between them. Germline-derived CDR1 and CDR2 are MNHNS and SASEGT. This chain's CDR3 is CASSPGTEAFF. CDR3 nucleotide sequence: TGTGCCAGCAGCCCCGGGACTGAAGCTTTCTTT.

The chain is built from TRBV27 and TRBJ2-5; 8 bases map to TRBD2. The CDR3 runs to 14 residues. Germline V gene data show CDR1 as MNHEY and CDR2 as SMNVEV (reference sequence). Losses at the gene ends were 4 bases for V and 9 bases for J; bases not matched to a gene: 10. CDR3 coding DNA: TGTGCCAGCAGTTCCGGGACTAGTCCGAAGGCCCAGTACTTC. Translation: CASSSGTSPKAQYF.

At least ten counts were recorded for this clonotype. V and J are TRBV27 and TRBJ2-5; 7 positions agree with TRBD1. The germline gives CDR1 MNHEY, CDR2 SMNVEV (reference sequence). The CDR3 covers 15 residues. V lost 0 bases, J lost 4 bases, and 5 bases stayed unmatched. CDR3 bases: TGTGCCAGCAGTTTATCGAACGCAGGGGGAGAGACCCAGTACTTC. This sequence encodes CASSLSNAGGETQYF.

This clonotype turned up a few times. The rearrangement links TRBV25-1 to TRBJ1-2; D uncertain. The CDR3 consists of 12 residues. The germline CDR1 and CDR2 sequences are MGHDK and SYGVNS. V gave up 2 bases and J gave up 5 bases, with 6 bases separating them. CDR3 region: CASSEAVYGYTF. CDR3 bases: TGTGCCAGCAGTGAAGCAGTATATGGCTACACCTTC.